This TCR beta chain is from a study of blood T cells in healthy people across ages. Study results and caveats: Versus aged donors, long-lived donors had higher diversity and more naive CD4+ cells.

Donors each provided about 10 milliliters of peripheral blood. RNA extraction gave at least 5 micrograms of total RNA per sample. A sample-barcoded 5' primer and a J-beta primer mix were used in a second PCR of about 6 to 11 cycles. Each CDR3 protein gets one entry after TCRdb re-called the 5' RACE reads with MiXCR. Of hundreds of thousands of distinct CDR3 sequences in the sample, over 40% were seen once. In the case of this clonotype: The antigen remains undetermined. One junction end does not reproduce the germline sequence, and a read error may be involved.

CDR1 and CDR2 (germline): MNHEY, SVGEGT. The CDR3 loop spans 16 amino acids. The sequence derives from a man older than 75 in good health. The gene calls are TRBV6-2 or TRBV6-3 and TRBJ2-3, with 12 bases that match TRBD1. Sequences were obtained from blood. Written as DNA, the CDR3 is TGTGTCAGCAGTTATGGCGGGACAGGGGGCCAAGATACGCAGTATTTT. Its protein is CVSSYGGTGGQDTQYF.